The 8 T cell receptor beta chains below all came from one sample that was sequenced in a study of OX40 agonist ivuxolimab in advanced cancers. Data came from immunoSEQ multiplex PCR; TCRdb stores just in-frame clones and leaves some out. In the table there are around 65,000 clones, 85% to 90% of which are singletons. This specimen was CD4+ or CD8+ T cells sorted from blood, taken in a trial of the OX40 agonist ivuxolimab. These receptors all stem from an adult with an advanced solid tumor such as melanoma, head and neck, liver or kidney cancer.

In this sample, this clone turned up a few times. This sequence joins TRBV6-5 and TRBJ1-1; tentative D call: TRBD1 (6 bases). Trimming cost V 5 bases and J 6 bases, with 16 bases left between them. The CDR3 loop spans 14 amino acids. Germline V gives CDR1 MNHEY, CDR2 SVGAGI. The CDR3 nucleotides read TGTGCCAGCAGTGTCGGAGGGGGGCGATCTGAAGCTTTCTTT. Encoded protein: CASSVGGGRSEAFF.

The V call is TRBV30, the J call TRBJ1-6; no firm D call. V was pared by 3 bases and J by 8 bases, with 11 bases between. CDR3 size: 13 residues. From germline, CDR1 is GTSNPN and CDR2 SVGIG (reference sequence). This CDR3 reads CAWRMNLDSPLHF. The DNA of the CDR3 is TGTGCCTGGAGGATGAATCTCGATTCACCCCTCCACTTT.

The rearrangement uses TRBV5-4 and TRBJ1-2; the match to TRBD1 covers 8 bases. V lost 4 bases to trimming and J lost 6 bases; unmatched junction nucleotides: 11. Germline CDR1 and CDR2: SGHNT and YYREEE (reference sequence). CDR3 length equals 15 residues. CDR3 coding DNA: TGTGCCAGCAGCGTCCGGGACAGGATTCGGAATGGCTACACCTTC. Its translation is CASSVRDRIRNGYTF.

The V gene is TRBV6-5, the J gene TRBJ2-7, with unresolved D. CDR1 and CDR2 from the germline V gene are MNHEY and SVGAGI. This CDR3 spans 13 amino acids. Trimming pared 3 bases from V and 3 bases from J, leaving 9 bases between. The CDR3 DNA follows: TGTGCCAGCAGTTATAGGAACCACTACGAGCAGTACTTC. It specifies CASSYRNHYEQYF.

CDR3 nucleotide sequence: TGCGCCAGCAAGGACGGAGGAGGCGGGGAGCTGTTTTTT. Amino acids: CASKDGGGGELFF. The V call is TRBV5-1, the J call TRBJ2-2; possibly TRBD2 for D (5 bases). V gave up 6 bases and J gave up 7 bases, with 13 bases separating them. CDR1 SGHRS and CDR2 YFSETQ come from the germline V gene. The CDR3 contains 13 residues.

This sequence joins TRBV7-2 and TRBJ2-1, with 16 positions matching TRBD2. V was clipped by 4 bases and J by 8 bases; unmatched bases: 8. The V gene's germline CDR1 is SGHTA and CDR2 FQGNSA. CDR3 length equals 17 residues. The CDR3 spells CASSYQGTSGRAHEQFF. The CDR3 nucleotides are TGTGCCAGCAGCTACCAAGGGACTAGCGGGAGGGCCCATGAGCAGTTCTTC.

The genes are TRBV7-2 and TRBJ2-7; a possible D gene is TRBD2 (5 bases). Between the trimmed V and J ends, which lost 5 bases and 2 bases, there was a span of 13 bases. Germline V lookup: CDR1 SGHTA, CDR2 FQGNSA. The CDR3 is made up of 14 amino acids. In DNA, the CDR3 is TGTGCCAGCAGCCTAGGCGGGCTCACCTACGAGCAGTACTTC. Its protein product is CASSLGGLTYEQYF.

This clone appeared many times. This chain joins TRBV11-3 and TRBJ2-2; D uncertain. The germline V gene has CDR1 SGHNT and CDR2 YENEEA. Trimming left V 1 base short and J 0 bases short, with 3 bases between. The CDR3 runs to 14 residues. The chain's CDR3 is CASSLGPNTGELFF. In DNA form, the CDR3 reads TGTGCCAGCAGCTTAGGTCCGAACACCGGGGAGCTGTTTTTT.